This T cell receptor beta chain was sequenced in a study of shared clonotypes between healthy human individuals. As for the study in general: Donors were a couple of women and a few men aged 18 to 49.

The protocol was immunoSEQ multiplex PCR, while the TCRdb copy is restricted to in-frame clones and leaves out a portion. The data contain fewer than 2.5 million clones, 80% to 95% of them singletons. This clonotype originated in a man younger than 30 in good health. Some clones in this sample may be carry-over from other donors' samples. The sequenced sample consisted of naive CD4+ T cells from PBMCs. Subset specified: CD45RA+ positively selected.

CDR3: CASSLLGERYYNEQFF. The CDR3 coding sequence is TGTGCCAGCAGTTTATTGGGGGAGCGGTATTACAATGAGCAGTTCTTC. This chain links TRBV28 with TRBJ2-1; D may correspond to TRBD1 or TRBD2 (5 bases each). V was clipped by 1 base and J by 4 bases, with 14 bases between them. The CDR3 totals 16 residues. The germline V gene has CDR1 MDHEN and CDR2 SYDVKM.